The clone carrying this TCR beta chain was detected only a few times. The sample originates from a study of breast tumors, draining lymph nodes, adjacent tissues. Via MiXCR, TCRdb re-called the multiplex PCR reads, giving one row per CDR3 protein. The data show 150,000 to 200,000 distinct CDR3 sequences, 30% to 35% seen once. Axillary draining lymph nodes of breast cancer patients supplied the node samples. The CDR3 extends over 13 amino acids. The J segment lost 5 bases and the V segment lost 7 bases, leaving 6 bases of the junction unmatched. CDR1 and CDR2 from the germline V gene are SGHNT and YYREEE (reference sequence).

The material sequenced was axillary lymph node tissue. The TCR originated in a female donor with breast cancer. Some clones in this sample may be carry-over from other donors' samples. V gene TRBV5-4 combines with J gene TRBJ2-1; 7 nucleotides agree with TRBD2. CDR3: CASLLGGDNEQFF. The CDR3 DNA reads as TGTGCCAGCCTATTGGGGGGGGACAATGAGCAGTTCTTC.